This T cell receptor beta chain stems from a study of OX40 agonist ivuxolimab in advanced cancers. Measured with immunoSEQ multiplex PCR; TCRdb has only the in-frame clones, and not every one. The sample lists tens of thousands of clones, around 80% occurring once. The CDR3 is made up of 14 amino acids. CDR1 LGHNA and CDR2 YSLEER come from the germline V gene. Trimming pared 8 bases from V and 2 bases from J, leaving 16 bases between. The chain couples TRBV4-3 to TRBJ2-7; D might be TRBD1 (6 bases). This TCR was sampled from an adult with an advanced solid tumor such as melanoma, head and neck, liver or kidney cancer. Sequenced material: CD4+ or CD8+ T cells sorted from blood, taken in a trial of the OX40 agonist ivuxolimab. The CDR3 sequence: CASSFEQGPYEQYF. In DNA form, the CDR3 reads TGCGCCAGCTCCTTCGAACAGGGACCCTACGAGCAGTACTTC.